This is a list of T cell receptor beta chains from one sample in a study of shared clonotypes between healthy human individuals. The method was immunoSEQ multiplex PCR; TCRdb's version includes in-frame clones alone and lacks a portion of them. The table lists about 680,000 clones, around 90% of them singletons. Material: naive CD8+ T cells sorted from blood. Receptors originate from a man under 40 in good health. Each CDR3 is given with its conserved first and last residue. D genes are given only for firm matches.

. | TRBJ2-1 | TRBV7-8 | CASSFGGGSYNEQFF
. | TRBJ2-3 | TRBV27 | CASSRGTTPDTQYF
TRBD1 | TRBJ2-2 | TRBV5-5 | CASSTTGPYTGELFF
TRBD2 | TRBJ2-5 | TRBV19 | CASSKGGGSGETQYF
TRBD2 | TRBJ2-2 | TRBV27 | CASSKREALFLNTGELFF
. | TRBJ2-7 | TRBV11-2 | CATTPPGNPSYEQYF
TRBD2 | TRBJ2-3 | TRBV28 | CASRAVESGRRDTQYF
. | TRBJ2-4 | TRBV9 | CASSVDWTEGLAKNIQYF
TRBD1 | TRBJ2-3 | TRBV15 | CATSGDRGPGRTDTQYF
TRBD2 | TRBJ2-3 | TRBV6-1 | CASSAPPSGSTDTQYF
TRBD2 | TRBJ2-7 | TRBV20-1 | CSVNSGLEQYF
TRBD1 | TRBJ2-2 | TRBV5-5 | CASSFRDREFANTGELFF
TRBD2 | TRBJ2-5 | TRBV11-2 | CASSLVSSGRTGQETQYF
TRBD1 | TRBJ2-5 | TRBV7-3 | CASSSSGTGQETQYF
. | TRBJ2-2 | TRBV15 | CATSRVWGAEGELFF
. | TRBJ2-7 | TRBV19 | CASSIRDGSYEQYF
TRBD1 | TRBJ1-4 | TRBV27 | CASSLNRGAEKLFF
. | TRBJ2-7 | TRBV6-5 | CASSYYINSDEQYF
. | TRBJ2-7 | TRBV7-9 | CASSFITGKFSYEQYF
TRBD2 | TRBJ2-1 | TRBV5-1 | CASSSPLAGGGNEQFF
. | TRBJ2-1 | TRBV27 | CASSSVSSGLRYNEQFF
TRBD2 | TRBJ2-7 | TRBV27 | CASSLFFSGNEQYF
. | TRBJ1-3 | TRBV7-9 | CASSLADGVSNTIYF
. | TRBJ2-1 | TRBV27 | CASRLGSYNEQFF
. | TRBJ2-7 | TRBV6-1 | CASRPWVPIYEQYF
. | TRBJ2-7 | TRBV10-3 | CAITDPLRPYYEQYF
. | TRBJ2-5 | TRBV27 | CASSPAQGPKTQYF
. | TRBJ1-1 | TRBV19 | CASRTGTEAFF
TRBD2 | TRBJ2-5 | TRBV27 | CASSYGTSGETQYF
TRBD2 | TRBJ2-1 | TRBV11-2 | CASSLVGGSPYNEQFF
. | TRBJ2-1 | TRBV19 | CASSIEGWGTSDNEQFF
TRBD1 | TRBJ2-3 | TRBV7-2 | CASSSTSGQGFSTDTQYF
. | TRBJ2-5 | TRBV6-1 | CASRWPRQETQYF
TRBD2 | TRBJ2-7 | TRBV11-2 | CASSLVQAQREIEQYF
. | TRBJ2-3 | TRBV7-9 | CASSLSTLGTDTDTQYF
TRBD1 | TRBJ1-4 | TRBV4-3 | CASSLGQGKTEKLFF
. | TRBJ1-5 | TRBV4-1 | CASSQDQVGNQPQHF
. | TRBJ2-1 | TRBV19 | CASSIGFRYGSWYNEQFF
TRBD1 | TRBJ1-5 | TRBV15 | CATSRDEPTGSRPQHF
. | TRBJ2-7 | TRBV28 | CASSRDTYEQYF
TRBD2 | TRBJ2-7 | TRBV27 | CASTPLAASGYEQYF
. | TRBJ2-7 | TRBV7-9 | CASSLLPGEPAYEQYF
. | TRBJ2-1 | TRBV19 | CASSIDPPEAYNEQFF
TRBD2 | TRBJ2-7 | TRBV7-9 | CASSYLAGLVYEQYF